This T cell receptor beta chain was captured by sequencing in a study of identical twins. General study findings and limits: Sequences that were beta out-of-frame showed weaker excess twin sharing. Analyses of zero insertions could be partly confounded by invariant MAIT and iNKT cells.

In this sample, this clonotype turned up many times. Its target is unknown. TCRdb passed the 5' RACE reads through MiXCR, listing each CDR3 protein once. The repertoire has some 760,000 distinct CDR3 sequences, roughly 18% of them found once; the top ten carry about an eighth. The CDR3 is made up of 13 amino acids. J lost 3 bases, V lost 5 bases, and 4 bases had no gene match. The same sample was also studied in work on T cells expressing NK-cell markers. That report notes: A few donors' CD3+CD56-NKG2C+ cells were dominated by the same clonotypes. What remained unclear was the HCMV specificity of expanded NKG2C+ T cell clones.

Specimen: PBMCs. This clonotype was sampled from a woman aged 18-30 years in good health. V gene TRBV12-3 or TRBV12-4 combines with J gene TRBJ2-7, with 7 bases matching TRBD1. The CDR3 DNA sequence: TGTGCCAGCAGTCGGACAGGAGACTACGAGCAGTACTTC. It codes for CASSRTGDYEQYF.